What follows is one T cell receptor beta chain and its context. The antigen remains unidentified. The entry originates in a study of graft-versus-host responses after intestinal transplantation. The CDR3 has 18 residues. CDR1 MGHRA and CDR2 YSYEKL come from the germline V gene. The J segment lost 3 bases and the V segment lost 1 base, leaving 12 bases of the junction unmatched. This table comes from immunoSEQ multiplex PCR, and its TCRdb copy is limited to in-frame clones, with some not included. The sample lists approximately 110,000 clones, around nine tenths occurring once. V usage is TRBV4-1 and J usage is TRBJ2-1; 7 positions match TRBD1. Specimen: unstimulated CD4+ T cells sorted from spleen or lymph node cells, collected before transplant. The sequence was obtained from a human donor who was the organ donor for an intestinal transplant. The CDR3 region is CASSQVRSRTGDYNEQFF. CDR3 in DNA: TGCGCCAGCAGCCAAGTCAGGTCCAGGACAGGAGACTACAATGAGCAGTTCTTC.